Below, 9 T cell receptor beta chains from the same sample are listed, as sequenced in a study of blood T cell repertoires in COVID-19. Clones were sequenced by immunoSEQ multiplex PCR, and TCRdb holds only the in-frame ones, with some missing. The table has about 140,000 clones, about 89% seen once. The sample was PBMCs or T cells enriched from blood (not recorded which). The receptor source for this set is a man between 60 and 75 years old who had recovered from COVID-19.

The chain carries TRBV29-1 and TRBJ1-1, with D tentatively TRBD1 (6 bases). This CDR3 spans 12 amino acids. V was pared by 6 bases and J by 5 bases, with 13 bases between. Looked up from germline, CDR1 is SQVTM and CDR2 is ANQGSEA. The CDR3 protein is CSVSRGVTEAFF. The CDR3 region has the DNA TGCAGCGTGAGCAGGGGCGTTACTGAAGCTTTCTTT.

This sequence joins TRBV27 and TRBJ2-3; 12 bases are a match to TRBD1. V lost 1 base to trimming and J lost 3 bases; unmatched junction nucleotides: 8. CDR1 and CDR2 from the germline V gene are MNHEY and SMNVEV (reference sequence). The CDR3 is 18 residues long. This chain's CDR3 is CASSLWGQGAKLTDTQYF. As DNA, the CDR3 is TGTGCCAGCAGTTTATGGGGACAGGGGGCGAAACTTACAGATACGCAGTATTTT.

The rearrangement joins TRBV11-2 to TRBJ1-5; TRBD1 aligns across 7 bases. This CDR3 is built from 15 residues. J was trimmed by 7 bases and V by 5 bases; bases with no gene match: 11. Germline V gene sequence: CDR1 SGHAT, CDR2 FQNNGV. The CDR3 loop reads CASSPGTAFTQPQHF. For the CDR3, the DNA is TGTGCCAGCAGCCCGGGGACAGCTTTTACCCAGCCCCAGCATTTT.

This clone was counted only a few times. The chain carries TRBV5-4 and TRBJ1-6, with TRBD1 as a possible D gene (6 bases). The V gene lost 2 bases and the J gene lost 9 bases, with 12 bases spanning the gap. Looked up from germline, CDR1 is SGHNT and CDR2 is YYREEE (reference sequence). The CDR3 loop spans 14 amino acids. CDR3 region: CASSLEGGLSPLHF. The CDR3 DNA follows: TGTGCCAGCAGCTTAGAGGGGGGGCTTTCACCCCTCCACTTT.

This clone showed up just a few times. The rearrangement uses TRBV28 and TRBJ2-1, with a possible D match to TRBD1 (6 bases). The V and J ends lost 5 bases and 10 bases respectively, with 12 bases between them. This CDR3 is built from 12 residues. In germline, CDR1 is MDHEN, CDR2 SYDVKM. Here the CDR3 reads CASSAGGGEQFF. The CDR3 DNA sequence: TGTGCCAGCAGTGCTGGGGGCGGGGAGCAGTTCTTC. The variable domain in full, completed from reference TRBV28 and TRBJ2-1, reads DVKVTQSSRYLVKRTGEKVFLECVQDMDHENMFWYRQDPGLGLRLIYFSYDVKMKEKGDIPEGYSVSREKKERFSLILESASTNQTSMYLCASSAGGGEQFFGPGTRLTVL.

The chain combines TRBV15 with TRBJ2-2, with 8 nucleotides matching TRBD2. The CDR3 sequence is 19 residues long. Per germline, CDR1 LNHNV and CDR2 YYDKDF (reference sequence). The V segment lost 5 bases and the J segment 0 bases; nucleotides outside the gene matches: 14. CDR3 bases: TGTGCCACCAGCCCTCAATGGCGGGGGGCCGAAACGAACACCGGGGAGCTGTTTTTT. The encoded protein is CATSPQWRGAETNTGELFF.

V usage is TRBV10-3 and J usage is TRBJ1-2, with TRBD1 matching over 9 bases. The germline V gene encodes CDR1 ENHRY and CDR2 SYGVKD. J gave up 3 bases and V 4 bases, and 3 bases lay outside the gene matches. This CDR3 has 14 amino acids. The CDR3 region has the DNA TGTGCCATCAGTGGCCGACAGGGGGACTATGGCTACACCTTC. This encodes CAISGRQGDYGYTF.

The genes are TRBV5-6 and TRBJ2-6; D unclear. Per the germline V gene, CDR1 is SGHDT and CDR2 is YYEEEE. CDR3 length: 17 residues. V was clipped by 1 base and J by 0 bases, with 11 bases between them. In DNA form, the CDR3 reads TGTGCCAGCAGCTTGCTTGCAGTCAGCTCTGGGGCCAACGTCCTGACTTTC. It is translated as CASSLLAVSSGANVLTF.

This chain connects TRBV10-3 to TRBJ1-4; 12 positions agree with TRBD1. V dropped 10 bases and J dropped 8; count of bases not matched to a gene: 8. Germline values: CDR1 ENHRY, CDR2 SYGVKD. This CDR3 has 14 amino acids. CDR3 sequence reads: CASATGTGGEKLFF. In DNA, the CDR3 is TGTGCCAGCGCCACCGGGACAGGGGGCGAAAAACTGTTTTTT.